This T cell receptor beta chain is from a study of Graves' ophthalmopathy and Graves' hyperthyroidism. In this sample, this clonotype turned up a few times. Amplifying from RNA transcripts, the study obtained TCR beta CDR3 regions. The authors performed first-round RT-PCR with HTBI primers and then a second-round multiplex PCR. TCRdb analysed the multiplex PCR reads with MiXCR anew, one entry per CDR3 protein. The repertoire holds about 740,000 distinct CDR3 sequences, 35% to 50% seen once, with 40% to 55% in the top ten. The diagnosis was founded upon clinical symptoms, serum thyroxine, TRAb, thyroid ultrasound and orbital computed tomography. Germline loops: CDR1 DFQATT, CDR2 SNEGSKA (reference sequence). Trimming shortened V by 0 bases and J by 8 bases, and 14 bases separated the two germline ends. This CDR3 spans 15 amino acids.

V and J are TRBV20-1 and TRBJ1-6; D might be TRBD1 (6 bases). The receptor comes from an adult man with Graves' ophthalmopathy. Sample: peripheral blood. DNA for the CDR3: TGCAGTGCTAGAGATCGGGGGACATTTTATTCACCCCTCCACTTT. This encodes CSARDRGTFYSPLHF.